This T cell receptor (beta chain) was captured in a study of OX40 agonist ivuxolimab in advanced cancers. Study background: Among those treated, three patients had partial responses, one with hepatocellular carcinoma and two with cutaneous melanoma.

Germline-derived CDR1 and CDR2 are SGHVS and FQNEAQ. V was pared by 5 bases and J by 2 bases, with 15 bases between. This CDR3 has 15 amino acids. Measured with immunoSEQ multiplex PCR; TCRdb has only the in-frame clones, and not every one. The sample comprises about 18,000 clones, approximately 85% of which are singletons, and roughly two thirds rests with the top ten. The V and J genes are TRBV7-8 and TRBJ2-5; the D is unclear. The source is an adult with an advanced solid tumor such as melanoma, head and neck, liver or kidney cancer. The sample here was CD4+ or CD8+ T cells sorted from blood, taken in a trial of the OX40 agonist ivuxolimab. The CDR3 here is CASSPLALKQETQYF. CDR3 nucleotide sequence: TGTGCCAGCAGCCCCTTGGCCCTGAAACAAGAGACCCAGTACTTC. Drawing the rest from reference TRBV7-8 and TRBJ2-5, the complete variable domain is GAGVSQSPRYKVAKRGQDVALRCDPISGHVSLFWYQQALGQGPEFLTYFQNEAQLDKSGLPSDRFFAERPEGSVSTLKIQRTQQEDSAVYLCASSPLALKQETQYFGPGTRLLVL.